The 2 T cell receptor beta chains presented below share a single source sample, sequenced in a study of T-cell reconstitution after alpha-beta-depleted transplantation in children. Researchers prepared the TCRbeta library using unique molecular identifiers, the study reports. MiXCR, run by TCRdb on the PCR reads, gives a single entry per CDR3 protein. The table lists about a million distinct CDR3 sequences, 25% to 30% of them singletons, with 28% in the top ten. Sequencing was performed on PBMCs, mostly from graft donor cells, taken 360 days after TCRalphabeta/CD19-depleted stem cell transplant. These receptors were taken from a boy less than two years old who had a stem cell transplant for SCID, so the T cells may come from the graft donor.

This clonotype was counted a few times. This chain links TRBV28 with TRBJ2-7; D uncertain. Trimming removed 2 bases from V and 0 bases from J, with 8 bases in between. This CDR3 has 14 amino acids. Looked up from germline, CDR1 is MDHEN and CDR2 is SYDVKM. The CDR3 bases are TGTGCCAGCAGTTTACCTATAATCTCCTACGAGCAGTACTTC. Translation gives CASSLPIISYEQYF.

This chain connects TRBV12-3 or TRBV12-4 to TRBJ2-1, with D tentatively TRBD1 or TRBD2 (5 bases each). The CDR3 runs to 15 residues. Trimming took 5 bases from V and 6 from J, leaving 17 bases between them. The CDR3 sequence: CASSPSLRGGNEQFF. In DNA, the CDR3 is TGTGCCAGCAGTCCGTCCCTGAGGGGCGGCAATGAGCAGTTCTTC.